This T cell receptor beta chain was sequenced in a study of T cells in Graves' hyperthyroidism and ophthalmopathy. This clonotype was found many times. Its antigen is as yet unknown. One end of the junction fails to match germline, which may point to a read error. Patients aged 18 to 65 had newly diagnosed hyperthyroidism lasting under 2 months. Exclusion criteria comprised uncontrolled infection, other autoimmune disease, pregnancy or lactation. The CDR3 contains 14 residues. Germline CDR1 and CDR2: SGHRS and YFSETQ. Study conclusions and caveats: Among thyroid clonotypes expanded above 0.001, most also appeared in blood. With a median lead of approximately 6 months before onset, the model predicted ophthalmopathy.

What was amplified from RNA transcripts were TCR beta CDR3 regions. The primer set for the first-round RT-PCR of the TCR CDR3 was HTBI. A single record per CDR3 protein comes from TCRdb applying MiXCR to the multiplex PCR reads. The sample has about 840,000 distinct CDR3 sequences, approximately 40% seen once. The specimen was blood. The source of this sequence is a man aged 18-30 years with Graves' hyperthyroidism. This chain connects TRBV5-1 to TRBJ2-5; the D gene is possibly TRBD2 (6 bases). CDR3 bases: TGTGCCAGCAGTCCAGGGACTGGCCAAGAGACCCAGTACTTC. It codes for CASSPGTGQETQYF.